The clone carrying this TCR beta chain was seen a handful of times. Antigen unknown. The trim removed 6 bases at V and 6 bases at J, leaving 2 bases unmatched. The CDR3 runs to 13 residues. Germline lookup yields CDR1 MGHRA and CDR2 YSYEKL. The data were obtained in a study of T cell repertoires in cytomegalovirus infection. Study-wide results and caveats: CMV-specific HLA-C-restricted TCR beta clonotypes dominated the ex vivo response.

TCRdb called the reads again in MiXCR, with one record for every CDR3 protein. The top ten clones hold approximately 13% of a sample with around 360,000 distinct CDR3 sequences, about 35% of them seen once. This sequence joins TRBV4-1 and TRBJ1-2; the match to TRBD1 covers 12 bases. This TCR was recovered from a human donor in good health (CMV status not recorded). Some clones in this sample may be carry-over from other donors' samples. The sample was cultured PBMCs, taken from culture after CMV antigen stimulation. DNA of the CDR3: TGCGCCAGCAGTCGGGACAGGGGGCATGGCTACACCTTC. This sequence encodes CASSRDRGHGYTF.